This passage covers 25 T cell receptor beta chains from one sample sequenced in a study of blood T cell repertoires in COVID-19. The data were produced by immunoSEQ multiplex PCR, yet TCRdb's version contains in-frame clones alone and is incomplete. The sample has about 230,000 clones, approximately 84% seen once. What was sequenced was peripheral blood. The source is a man aged 50-60 years with COVID-19, enrolled during active disease.

The genes are TRBV30 and TRBJ2-3, with 12 bases matching TRBD2. The CDR3 runs 17 residues. CDR1 GTSNPN and CDR2 SVGIG come from the germline V gene (reference sequence). The J segment lost 0 bases and the V segment lost 3 bases, leaving 7 bases of the junction unmatched. CDR3 in amino acids: CAWSPGLAGISTDTQYF. CDR3 nucleotides: TGTGCCTGGAGCCCGGGACTAGCGGGCATTAGCACAGATACGCAGTATTTT.

The count of this clone is one. The chain recombines TRBV19 with TRBJ1-1; the D gene is possibly TRBD1 (5 bases). CDR1 is LNHDA, CDR2 SQIVND, per germline (reference sequence). Trimming pared 1 base from V and 4 bases from J, leaving 13 bases between. The CDR3 is 15 residues long. The CDR3 DNA reads TGTGCCAGTAGTATAGCTCAGGGATGGGTCACTGAAGCTTTCTTT. Amino acids: CASSIAQGWVTEAFF.

V is TRBV6-5 and J is TRBJ1-1; D call uncertain. CDR3 length: 14 residues. V lost 4 bases and J 1 base, leaving 10 bases between the germline ends. CDR1 is MNHEY, CDR2 SVGAGI, per germline. CDR3 loop: CASSWEAGNTEAFF. DNA for the CDR3: TGTGCCAGCAGTTGGGAAGCGGGGAACACTGAAGCTTTCTTT.

The V call is TRBV30, the J call TRBJ2-1, with TRBD2 matching over 14 bases. Germline V gene lookup returns CDR1 GTSNPN and CDR2 SVGIG (reference sequence). CDR3 length: 14 amino acids. Trimming removed 1 base from V and 8 bases from J; junction bases left unmatched: 1. The CDR3: CAWSAGLAGDEQFF. In nucleotides, the CDR3 is TGTGCCTGGAGTGCGGGACTAGCGGGGGATGAGCAGTTCTTC.

This sequence joins TRBV23-1 and TRBJ1-6, with TRBD1 matching over 10 bases. TRBV23-1 is an ORF, and what it does is uncertain. After removal of 3 bases from V and 0 bases from J, the junction contained 14 bases not matched to a gene. The CDR3 extends over 21 amino acids. The CDR3 bases are TGCGCCAGCAGTCACGCACCGGACCGGACAGGGGGTAGCTCCTATAATTCACCCCTCCACTTT. This codes for CASSHAPDRTGGSSYNSPLHF.

The gene calls are TRBV7-2 and TRBJ2-7, with 8 bases aligning to TRBD1. CDR3 length: 13 amino acids. The ends lost 4 bases at V and 5 bases at J; junction bases unmatched: 4. Per germline, CDR1 SGHTA and CDR2 FQGNSA. The CDR3 DNA reads TGTGCCAGCAGCTCCAGACAGGGGCACGAGCAGTACTTC. Translated: CASSSRQGHEQYF.

The rearrangement uses TRBV7-9 and TRBJ2-1, with TRBD1 identical over 8 bases. CDR3 length equals 20 residues. Per germline, CDR1 SEHNR and CDR2 FQNEAQ (reference sequence). J lost 0 bases, V lost 7 bases, and 20 bases had no gene match. CDR3 coding DNA: TGTGCCAGCATCAAATCCAGGGGGCCCCCCTATCAGAGCTCCTACAATGAGCAGTTCTTC. Translating it yields CASIKSRGPPYQSSYNEQFF.

The chain employs TRBV19 and TRBJ2-6; D perhaps matches TRBD2 (5 bases). Germline V gene data show CDR1 as LNHDA and CDR2 as SQIVND (reference sequence). V was clipped by 8 bases and J by 0 bases, with 5 bases between them. This CDR3 has 13 amino acids. CDR3 in DNA: TGTGCCAGTGGGAGCTCTGGGGCCAACGTCCTGACTTTC. This encodes CASGSSGANVLTF.

The chain is built from TRBV10-1 and TRBJ2-7; 13 bases agree with TRBD2. The ends lost 3 bases at V and 4 bases at J; junction bases unmatched: 6. This CDR3 is built from 16 residues. In germline, CDR1 is WNHNN, CDR2 SYGVQD (reference sequence). CDR3 in amino acids: CASSEWTSGRMYEQYF. The CDR3 DNA follows: TGCGCCAGCAGTGAATGGACTAGCGGGAGAATGTACGAGCAGTACTTC.

The J gene is TRBJ1-5, the V gene TRBV7-8; 7 positions match TRBD1. The germline CDR1 and CDR2 sequences are SGHVS and FQNEAQ. The junction had 4 bases not matched to a gene; V was cut back by 5 bases and J by 3 bases. This CDR3 has 14 residues. The CDR3: CASSSTGDNQPQHF. CDR3 DNA: TGTGCCAGCAGCAGTACAGGGGACAATCAGCCCCAGCATTTT.

The chain couples TRBV6-1 to TRBJ1-1, with 10 bases matching TRBD1. Per germline, CDR1 MNHNS and CDR2 SASEGT. The ends lost 0 bases at V and 6 bases at J; junction bases unmatched: 10. The CDR3 consists of 17 residues. CDR3 bases: TGTGCCAGCAGTGAAGCGATACTCGACAGGGGGCGATCTGAAGCTTTCTTT. Translating gives CASSEAILDRGRSEAFF.

V and J are TRBV6-1 and TRBJ2-2; TRBD1 matches at 10 bases. The CDR3 is made up of 20 amino acids. With V trimmed by 4 bases and J by 0 bases, 14 bases remained unmatched. Per the germline V gene, CDR1 is MNHNS and CDR2 is SASEGT. The CDR3 is CASSAPPGQGNLANTGELFF. CDR3 coding DNA: TGTGCCAGCAGTGCCCCTCCGGGACAGGGGAATCTAGCGAACACCGGGGAGCTGTTTTTT.

The chain couples TRBV27 to TRBJ2-1; 8 positions match TRBD2. Germline V lookup: CDR1 MNHEY, CDR2 SMNVEV (reference sequence). There are 15 residues in the CDR3. V gave up 3 bases and J gave up 3 bases; unmatched junction bases: 4. The CDR3 DNA is TGTGCCAGCAGTTTTAGCGGGGCGCTCTACAATGAGCAGTTCTTC. Residues: CASSFSGALYNEQFF.

This clone has just one count. The CDR3 is CASSQEGGSRTGELFF. DNA of the CDR3: TGTGCCAGCAGCCAAGAAGGCGGGAGTCGCACCGGGGAGCTGTTTTTT. The rearrangement links TRBV4-2 to TRBJ2-2; 7 nucleotides agree with TRBD2. CDR3 length equals 16 residues. The V gene end was trimmed by 0 bases and the J gene end by 4 bases; junction bases not matched to a gene: 5. Per germline, CDR1 LGHNA and CDR2 YNFKEQ.

This clone occurred once. The chain couples TRBV7-9 to TRBJ2-2, with 9 bases identical to TRBD2. Germline V gene lookup returns CDR1 SEHNR and CDR2 FQNEAQ (reference sequence). This CDR3 has 18 residues. Trimming removed 1 base from V and 3 bases from J; junction bases left unmatched: 9. This chain's CDR3 is CASSLVFRLAVDTGELFF. CDR3 sequence (DNA): TGTGCCAGCAGCTTAGTCTTCCGACTAGCGGTGGACACCGGGGAGCTGTTTTTT. The full variable domain, completed using reference TRBV7-9 and TRBJ2-2, is DTGVSQNPRHKITKRGQNVTFRCDPISEHNRLYWYRQTLGQGPEFLTYFQNEAQLEKSRLLSDRFSAERPKGSFSTLEIQRTEQGDSAMYLCASSLVFRLAVDTGELFFGEGSRLTVL.

The J gene is TRBJ2-3, the V gene TRBV9, with 16 bases that match TRBD2. With V trimmed by 4 bases and J by 6 bases, 8 bases remained unmatched. This CDR3 contains 17 residues. Germline CDR1 and CDR2: SGDLS and YYNGEE. Written as DNA, the CDR3 is TGTGCCAGCAGCTTAGGGACTAGCGGGGGGGACCCCGATACGCAGTATTTT. Translated: CASSLGTSGGDPDTQYF.

The V call is TRBV2, the J call TRBJ1-4; TRBD1 might be the D (6 bases). The germline V gene has CDR1 SNHLY and CDR2 FYNNEI. The V end was cut by 11 bases, the J end by 6 bases, with 16 bases between. The CDR3 loop spans 13 amino acids. The CDR3 reads CAGREGGDEKLFF. CDR3 in DNA: TGTGCCGGTAGGGAGGGGGGAGATGAAAAACTGTTTTTT.

V and J are TRBV18 and TRBJ1-6, with 7 positions matching TRBD1. Germline V gene data show CDR1 as KGHSH and CDR2 as LQKENI. The CDR3 is 15 residues long. The V segment lost 4 bases and the J segment 6 bases; nucleotides outside the gene matches: 6. The CDR3 reads CASSQIQGSNSPLHF. Written as DNA, the CDR3 is TGTGCCAGCTCACAAATACAGGGGTCTAATTCACCCCTCCACTTT.

A single count supports this clone. The CDR3 loop reads CASSDHRGSEETQYF. DNA for the CDR3: TGTGCCAGCAGTGACCACAGGGGATCAGAAGAGACCCAGTACTTC. This chain links TRBV28 with TRBJ2-5; 7 bases match TRBD1. The CDR3 is made up of 15 amino acids. Germline assignment: CDR1 MDHEN and CDR2 SYDVKM. The V gene end was trimmed by 5 bases and the J gene end by 3 bases; junction bases not matched to a gene: 9.

The count of this clone is one. The rearrangement uses TRBV7-3 and TRBJ2-3; perhaps TRBD2 as D (7 bases). With 2 bases removed from V and 6 bases from J, the gap between germline ends came to 15 bases. Germline lookup yields CDR1 SGHTA and CDR2 FQGTGA. The CDR3 totals 15 residues. The CDR3 coding sequence is TGTGCCAGCAGCTTAGCCGGGGGGCAGATTGATACGCAGTATTTT. Amino acids: CASSLAGGQIDTQYF.

This clone was seen only a few times. The chain joins TRBV21-1 to TRBJ2-7; TRBD2, the table's D call, lacks a check against the DNA. TRBV21-1 is marked as a pseudogene. The CDR3 spans 16 residues. CDR3 loop: CASSKAKGLELDEQYF. The CDR3 bases are TGTGCCAGCAGCAAAGCGAAGGGACTAGAGCTCGACGAGCAGTACTTC.

This chain joins TRBV27 and TRBJ2-2; D call uncertain. CDR3 size: 12 residues. From germline, CDR1 is MNHEY and CDR2 SMNVEV (reference sequence). Between the trimmed V and J ends, which lost 2 bases and 7 bases, there was a span of 5 bases. The CDR3 reads CASSLMYGELFF. The CDR3 DNA is TGTGCCAGCAGTTTAATGTACGGGGAGCTGTTTTTT.

This chain links TRBV5-5 with TRBJ1-5; possibly TRBD1 for D (6 bases). CDR1 and CDR2 (germline): SGHKS, YYEKEE (reference sequence). V lost 4 bases to trimming and J lost 0 bases, with 11 bases between them. This CDR3 spans 15 amino acids. CDR3 sequence (DNA): TGTGCCAGCAGCAGGACAGAAAATAGCAATCAGCCCCAGCATTTT. Translation gives CASSRTENSNQPQHF.

This clone was seen once. The rearrangement joins TRBV6-5 to TRBJ1-1; D not certain. There are 13 residues in the CDR3. Per germline, CDR1 MNHEY and CDR2 SVGAGI. The V end was cut by 5 bases, the J end by 4 bases, with 11 bases between. CDR3 in amino acids: CASSPRTGTEAFF. CDR3 bases: TGTGCCAGCAGTCCCCGAACGGGCACTGAAGCTTTCTTT.

The V gene is TRBV5-5, the J gene TRBJ1-2; D not certain. Germline CDR1 and CDR2: SGHKS and YYEKEE (reference sequence). CDR3 length: 13 residues. V lost 0 bases and J lost 6, with 9 bases in between. The CDR3 protein is CASSLAWRDGYTF. CDR3 nucleotides: TGTGCCAGCAGCTTGGCTTGGCGGGATGGCTACACCTTC.